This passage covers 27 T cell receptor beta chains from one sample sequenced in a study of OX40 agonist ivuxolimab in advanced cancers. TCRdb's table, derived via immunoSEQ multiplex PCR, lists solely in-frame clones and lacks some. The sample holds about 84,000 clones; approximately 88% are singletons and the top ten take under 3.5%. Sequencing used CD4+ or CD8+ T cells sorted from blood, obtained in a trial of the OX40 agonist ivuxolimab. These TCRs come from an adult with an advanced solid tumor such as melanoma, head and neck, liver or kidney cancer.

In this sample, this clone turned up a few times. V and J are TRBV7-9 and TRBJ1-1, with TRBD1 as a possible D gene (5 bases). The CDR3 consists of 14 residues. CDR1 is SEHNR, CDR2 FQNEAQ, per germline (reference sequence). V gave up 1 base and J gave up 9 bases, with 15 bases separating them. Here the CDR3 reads CASSLEGTPPKAFF. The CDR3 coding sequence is TGTGCCAGCAGCTTAGAGGGGACCCCACCGAAAGCTTTCTTT.

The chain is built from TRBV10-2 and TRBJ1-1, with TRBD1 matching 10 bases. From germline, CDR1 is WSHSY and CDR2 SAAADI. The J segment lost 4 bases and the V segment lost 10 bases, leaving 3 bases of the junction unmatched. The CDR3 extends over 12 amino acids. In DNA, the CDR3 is TGCGCCACTGGACAGGGGGGCACTGAAGCTTTCTTT. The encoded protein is CATGQGGTEAFF.

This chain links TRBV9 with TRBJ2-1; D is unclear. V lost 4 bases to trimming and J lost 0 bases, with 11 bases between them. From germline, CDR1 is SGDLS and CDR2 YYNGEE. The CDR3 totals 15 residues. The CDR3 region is CASSPTPSSYNEQFF. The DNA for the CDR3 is TGTGCCAGCAGCCCAACTCCTAGCTCCTACAATGAGCAGTTCTTC.

The CDR3 DNA reads TGTGCCAGCAGTTTGGAGGCCGGGGACTCCTCTGGAAACACCATATATTTT. Its translation is CASSLEAGDSSGNTIYF. The genes are TRBV28 and TRBJ1-3; D perhaps matches TRBD1 (5 bases). CDR1 MDHEN and CDR2 SYDVKM come from the germline V gene. V shed 3 bases and J shed 0 bases, with 15 bases lying between them. This CDR3 is 17 amino acids long.

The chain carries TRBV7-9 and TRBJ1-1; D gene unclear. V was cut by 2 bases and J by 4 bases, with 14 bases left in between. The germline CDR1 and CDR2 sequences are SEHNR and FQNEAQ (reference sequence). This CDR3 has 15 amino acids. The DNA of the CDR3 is TGTGCCAGCAGCTTAATATCCCCGACTAGCACTGAAGCTTTCTTT. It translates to CASSLISPTSTEAFF.

CDR3 coding DNA: TGTGCCAGCAGCAAAGGAGGGGAGCGGACCTACGAGCAGTACGTC. The encoded protein is CASSKGGERTYEQYV. The V and J genes are TRBV21-1 and TRBJ2-7. TRBV21-1 is a pseudogene segment. The CDR3 is 15 residues long.

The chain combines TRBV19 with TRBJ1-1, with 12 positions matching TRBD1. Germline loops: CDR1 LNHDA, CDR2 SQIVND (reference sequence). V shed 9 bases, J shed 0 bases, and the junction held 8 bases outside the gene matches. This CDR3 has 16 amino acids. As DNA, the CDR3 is TGTGCCAGCCGGGACAGGGGGCTCCTGATGAACACTGAAGCTTTCTTT. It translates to CASRDRGLLMNTEAFF.

Here the CDR3 reads CASSGGEPEAFF. CDR3 DNA: TGTGCCAGCTCAGGGGGAGAACCTGAAGCTTTCTTT. The chain couples TRBV18 to TRBJ1-1; D is possibly TRBD1 (5 bases). The V gene lost 5 bases and the J gene lost 6 bases, with 10 bases spanning the gap. CDR1 is KGHSH, CDR2 LQKENI, per germline. There are 12 residues in the CDR3.

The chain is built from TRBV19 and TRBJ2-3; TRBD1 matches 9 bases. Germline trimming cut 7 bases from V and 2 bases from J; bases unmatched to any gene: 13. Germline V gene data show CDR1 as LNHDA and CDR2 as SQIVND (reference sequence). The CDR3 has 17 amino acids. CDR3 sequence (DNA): TGTGCCAGTACCCGTACAGGGGGCCCAACCTACACAGATACGCAGTATTTT. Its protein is CASTRTGGPTYTDTQYF.

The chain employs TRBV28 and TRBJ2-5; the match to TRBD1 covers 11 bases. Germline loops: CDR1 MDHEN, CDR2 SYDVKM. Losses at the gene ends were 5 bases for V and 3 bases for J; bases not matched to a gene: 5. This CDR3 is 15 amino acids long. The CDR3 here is CASSPGGQGEETQYF. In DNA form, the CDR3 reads TGTGCCAGCAGTCCGGGGGGACAGGGGGAAGAGACCCAGTACTTC.

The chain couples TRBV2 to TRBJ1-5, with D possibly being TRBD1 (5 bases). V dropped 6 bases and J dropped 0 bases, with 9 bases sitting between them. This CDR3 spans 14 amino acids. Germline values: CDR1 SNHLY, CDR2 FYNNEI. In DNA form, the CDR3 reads TGTGCCAGCAGCGCAGGGTTTAGCAATCAGCCCCAGCATTTT. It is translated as CASSAGFSNQPQHF.

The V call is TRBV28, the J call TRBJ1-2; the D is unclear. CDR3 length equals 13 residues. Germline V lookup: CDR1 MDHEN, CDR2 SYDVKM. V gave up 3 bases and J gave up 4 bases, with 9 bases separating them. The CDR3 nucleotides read TGTGCCAGCAGTTTCTTCAAGGCCTATGGCTACACCTTC. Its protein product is CASSFFKAYGYTF.

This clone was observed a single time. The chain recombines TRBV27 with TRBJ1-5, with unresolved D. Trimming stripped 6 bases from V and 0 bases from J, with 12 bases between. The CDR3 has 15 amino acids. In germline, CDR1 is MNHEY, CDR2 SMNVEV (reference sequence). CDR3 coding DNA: TGTGCCAGCAGACTTGGACGGAATAGCAATCAGCCCCAGCATTTT. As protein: CASRLGRNSNQPQHF.

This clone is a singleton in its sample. CDR3 protein: CASSEGQGYYGYTF. The CDR3 nucleotides read TGTGCCAGCAGCGAGGGACAGGGGTACTATGGCTACACCTTC. The V gene is TRBV7-3, the J gene TRBJ1-2, with 10 nucleotides matching TRBD1. This CDR3 spans 14 amino acids. Germline assignment: CDR1 SGHTA and CDR2 FQGTGA. The J segment lost 3 bases and the V segment lost 5 bases, leaving 3 bases of the junction unmatched.

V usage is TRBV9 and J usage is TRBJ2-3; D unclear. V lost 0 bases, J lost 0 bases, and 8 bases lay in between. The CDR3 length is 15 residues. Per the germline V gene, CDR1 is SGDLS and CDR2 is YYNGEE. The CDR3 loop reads CASSVVSGSTDTQYF. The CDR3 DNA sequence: TGTGCCAGCAGCGTAGTCTCCGGGAGCACAGATACGCAGTATTTT. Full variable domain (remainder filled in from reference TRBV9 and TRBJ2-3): DSGVTQTPKHLITATGQRVTLRCSPRSGDLSVYWYQQSLDQGLQFLIQYYNGEERAKGNILERFSAQQFPDLHSELNLSSLELGDSALYFCASSVVSGSTDTQYFGPGTRLTVL.

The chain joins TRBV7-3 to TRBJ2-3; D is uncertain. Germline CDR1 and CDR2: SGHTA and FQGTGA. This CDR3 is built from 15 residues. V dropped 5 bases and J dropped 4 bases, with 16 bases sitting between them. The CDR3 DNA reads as TGTGCCAGCAGCCCCTCCAGCCTTGGACCAGATACGCAGTATTTT. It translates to CASSPSSLGPDTQYF.

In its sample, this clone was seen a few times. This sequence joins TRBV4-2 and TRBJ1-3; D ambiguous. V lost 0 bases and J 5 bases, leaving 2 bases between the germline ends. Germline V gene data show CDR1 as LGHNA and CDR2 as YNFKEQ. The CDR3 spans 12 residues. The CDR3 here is CASSQDRNTIYF. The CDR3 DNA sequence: TGTGCCAGCAGCCAAGACAGAAACACCATATATTTT.

DNA of the CDR3: TGTGCCAGCAGCCTCGGGGCAGGCGGGGGTCAGCCCCAGCATTTT. Amino acids: CASSLGAGGGQPQHF. The rearrangement joins TRBV7-2 to TRBJ1-5, with a tentative D call TRBD1 (5 bases). Trimming pared 5 bases from V and 6 bases from J, leaving 17 bases between. Germline lookup yields CDR1 SGHTA and CDR2 FQGNSA. The length of the CDR3 is 15 residues.

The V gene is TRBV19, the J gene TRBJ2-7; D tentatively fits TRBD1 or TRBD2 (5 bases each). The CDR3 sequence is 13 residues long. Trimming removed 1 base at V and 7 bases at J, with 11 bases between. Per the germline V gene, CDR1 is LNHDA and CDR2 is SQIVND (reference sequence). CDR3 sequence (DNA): TGTGCCAGTAGTATAGCGGGACCGGGGGAGCAGTACTTC. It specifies CASSIAGPGEQYF.

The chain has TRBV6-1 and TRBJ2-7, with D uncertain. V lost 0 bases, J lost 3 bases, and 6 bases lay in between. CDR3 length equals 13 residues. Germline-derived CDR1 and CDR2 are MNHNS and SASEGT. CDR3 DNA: TGTGCCAGCAGTGAAGCGCCAAGCTACGAGCAGTACTTC. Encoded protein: CASSEAPSYEQYF.

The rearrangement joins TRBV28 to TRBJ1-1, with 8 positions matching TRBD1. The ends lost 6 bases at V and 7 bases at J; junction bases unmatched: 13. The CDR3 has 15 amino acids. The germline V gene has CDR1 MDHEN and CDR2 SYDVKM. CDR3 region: CASSTPGQASSEAFF. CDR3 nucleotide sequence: TGTGCCAGCAGCACCCCGGGACAGGCATCAAGTGAAGCTTTCTTT.

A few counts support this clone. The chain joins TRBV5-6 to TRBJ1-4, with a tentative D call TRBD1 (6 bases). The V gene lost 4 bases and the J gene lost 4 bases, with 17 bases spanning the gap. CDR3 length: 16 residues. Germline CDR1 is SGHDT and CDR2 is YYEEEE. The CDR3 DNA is TGTGCCAGCAGCCCCTCCGGGGGCAGCAGTAATGAAAAACTGTTTTTT. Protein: CASSPSGGSSNEKLFF.

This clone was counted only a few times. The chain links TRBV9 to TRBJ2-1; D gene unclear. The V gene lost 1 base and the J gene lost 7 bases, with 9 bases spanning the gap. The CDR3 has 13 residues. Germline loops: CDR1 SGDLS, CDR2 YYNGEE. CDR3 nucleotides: TGTGCCAGCAGCGTATTTGGTTCAAATGAGCAGTTCTTC. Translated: CASSVFGSNEQFF.

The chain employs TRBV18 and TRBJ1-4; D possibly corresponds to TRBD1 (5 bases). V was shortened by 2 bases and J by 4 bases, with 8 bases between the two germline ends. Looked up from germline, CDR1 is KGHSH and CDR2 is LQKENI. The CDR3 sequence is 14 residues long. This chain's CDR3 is CASSPGTDNEKLFF. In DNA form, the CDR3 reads TGTGCCAGCTCACCAGGGACGGATAATGAAAAACTGTTTTTT.

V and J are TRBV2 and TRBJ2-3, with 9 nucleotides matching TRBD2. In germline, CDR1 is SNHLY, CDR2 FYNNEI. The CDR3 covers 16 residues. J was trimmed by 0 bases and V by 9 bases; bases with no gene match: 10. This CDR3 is CASTTEAGGSTDTQYF. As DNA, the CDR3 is TGTGCCAGTACAACCGAAGCGGGGGGAAGCACAGATACGCAGTATTTT.

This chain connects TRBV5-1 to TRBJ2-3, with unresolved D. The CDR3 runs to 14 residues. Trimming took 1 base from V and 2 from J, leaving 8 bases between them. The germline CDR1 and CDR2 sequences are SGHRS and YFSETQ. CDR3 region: CASSLSEYTDTQYF. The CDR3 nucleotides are TGCGCCAGCAGCTTGTCAGAGTACACAGATACGCAGTATTTT.

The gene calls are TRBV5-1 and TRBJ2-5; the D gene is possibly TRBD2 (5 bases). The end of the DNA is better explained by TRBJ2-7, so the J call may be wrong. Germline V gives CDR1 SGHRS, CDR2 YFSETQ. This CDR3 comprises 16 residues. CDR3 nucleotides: TGCGCCAGCAGCTTGGCCGGTAGCGCCAGCTCCTACGAGCAGTACTTC. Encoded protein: CASSLAGSASSYEQYF.